A single sample is the source of the 26 T cell receptor beta chains below, sequenced in a study of early T cells in non-severe SARS-CoV-2 infection. In TCRdb, the 5' RACE reads were re-called with MiXCR into one record per CDR3 protein. The sample records some 27,000 distinct CDR3 sequences, approximately 5.1% being singletons. Sequences were obtained from whole blood. The origin of the receptors is an adult who was a healthcare worker with PCR-confirmed SARS-CoV-2 infection or an uninfected control (not recorded which).

This clonotype was seen at least ten times. The rearrangement uses TRBV6-6 and TRBJ2-5, with TRBD2 matching over 9 bases. CDR1 is MNHNY and CDR2 is SVGAGI in the germline V gene (reference sequence). The CDR3 is 15 residues long. The V segment lost 2 bases and the J segment 5 bases; nucleotides outside the gene matches: 6. The CDR3 spells CASSYEGSGSETQYF. The DNA for the CDR3 is TGTGCCAGCAGTTACGAGGGTAGCGGGAGTGAGACCCAGTACTTC.

About this clonotype: This CDR3 is missing its conserved last phenylalanine or tryptophan, likely due to a read error. The chain links TRBV18 to TRBJ1-6; maybe TRBD1 (6 bases). This CDR3 spans 14 amino acids. CDR1 is KGHSH, CDR2 LQKENI, per germline. Trimming pared 3 bases from V and 11 bases from J, leaving 14 bases between. CDR3 sequence (DNA): TGTGCCAGCTCACCGAGGGGGAGGGATACACCCCTCCACCTT. The encoded protein is CASSPRGRDTPLHL.

This clonotype showed up many times. The chain recombines TRBV18 with TRBJ1-6; D is uncertain. This CDR3 contains 13 residues. The germline V and J ends were trimmed by 4 bases and 8 bases, with 9 bases remaining between them. Germline values: CDR1 KGHSH, CDR2 LQKENI. CDR3 coding DNA: TGTGCCAGCTCACGTGGGCCGGATTCACCCCTCCACTTT. Translating gives CASSRGPDSPLHF.

This clonotype was recorded many times. The V and J genes are TRBV4-1 and TRBJ1-1; D uncertain. Germline CDR1 and CDR2: MGHRA and YSYEKL. The CDR3 loop spans 14 amino acids. Trimming removed 1 base at V and 1 base at J, with 7 bases between. In DNA form, the CDR3 reads TGCGCCAGCAGCCAAGTGGCGGAGAACACTGAAGCTTTCTTT. This sequence encodes CASSQVAENTEAFF.

This clonotype came up many times. The genes are TRBV12-3 or TRBV12-4 and TRBJ1-4, with 11 bases identical to TRBD1. V shed 5 bases and J 8 bases; nucleotides not matched to a gene: 7. The CDR3 is 15 amino acids. In nucleotides, the CDR3 is TGTGCCAGCAGTCCTGGACAGGGGGCTGCGGAAAAACTGTTTTTT. This gives the protein CASSPGQGAAEKLFF.

This clonotype has at least ten counts. The chain links TRBV7-9 to TRBJ2-1; the D gene is possibly TRBD1 (6 bases). Between the trimmed V and J ends, which lost 4 bases and 3 bases, there was a span of 16 bases. Germline V lookup: CDR1 SEHNR, CDR2 FQNEAQ (reference sequence). The CDR3 covers 16 residues. The CDR3 DNA follows: TGTGCCAGCAGCTGGCTTACGGGACAAGACTACAATGAGCAGTTCTTC. It is translated as CASSWLTGQDYNEQFF.

This clonotype was seen a few times. This chain joins TRBV6-6 and TRBJ2-7; D unresolved. The CDR3 is made up of 13 amino acids. V was trimmed by 10 bases and J by 5 bases, leaving 18 bases between them. CDR1 and CDR2 from the germline V gene are MNHNY and SVGAGI (reference sequence). CDR3 nucleotide sequence: TGTGCCACCTACTCAGCCAATAGGCACGAGCAGTACTTC. Translation gives CATYSANRHEQYF.

By its share, this clonotype is medium-sized. The chain employs TRBV9 and TRBJ2-1; a possible D gene is TRBD1 (6 bases). Deletions cut 3 bases from V and 9 bases from J, with 16 bases between. The CDR3 contains 14 residues. Germline V CDR1 and CDR2: SGDLS, YYNGEE. CDR3 protein: CASSAQDLGGEQFF. The DNA of the CDR3 is TGTGCCAGCAGCGCGCAAGATTTAGGGGGTGAGCAGTTCTTC.

This clonotype appeared a few times. The rearrangement joins TRBV14 to TRBJ2-7; 11 bases align to TRBD1. The trim removed 3 bases at V and 6 bases at J, leaving 10 bases unmatched. The germline V gene has CDR1 SGHDN and CDR2 FVKESK. The CDR3 has 16 residues. This chain's CDR3 is CASSQTDRGRLSEQYF. CDR3 DNA sequence: TGTGCCAGCAGCCAGACGGACAGGGGGCGCCTCAGCGAGCAGTACTTC.

The table lists this clonotype with many counts. The rearrangement joins TRBV4-2 to TRBJ2-1, with 7 bases aligning to TRBD2. Germline V lookup: CDR1 LGHNA, CDR2 YNFKEQ. The ends lost 1 base at V and 6 bases at J; junction bases unmatched: 9. CDR3 length: 16 residues. The DNA of the CDR3 is TGTGCCAGCAGCCAAGTAGGTGGGAGGGCCGTCAATGAGCAGTTCTTC. Translation: CASSQVGGRAVNEQFF.

This clonotype occurred many times. The chain uses TRBV7-2 and TRBJ2-7, with no clear D. This CDR3 contains 16 residues. The V end lost 4 bases, the J end lost 0 bases, and 16 bases lay between the germline ends. CDR1 and CDR2 from the germline V gene are SGHTA and FQGNSA. The chain's CDR3 is CASSSTTPVLSYEQYF. In nucleotides, the CDR3 is TGTGCCAGCAGCTCCACGACTCCAGTACTCTCCTACGAGCAGTACTTC.

This clonotype was observed at least ten times. The CDR3 loop is CASSFSGSRQYF. In DNA, the CDR3 is TGTGCCAGCAGTTTTAGCGGATCGCGACAGTACTTC. The rearrangement uses TRBV12-3 or TRBV12-4 and TRBJ2-7, with a tentative D call TRBD2 (6 bases). Trimming pared 3 bases from V and 10 bases from J, leaving 13 bases between. The length of the CDR3 is 12 residues.

This chain connects TRBV19 to TRBJ2-5; D remains ambiguous. Per germline, CDR1 LNHDA and CDR2 SQIVND (reference sequence). This CDR3 spans 15 amino acids. Deletions cut 4 bases from V and 2 bases from J, with 14 bases between. CDR3 loop: CASSTEIAQQETQYF. The CDR3, as DNA: TGTGCCAGTAGTACGGAGATAGCACAACAAGAGACCCAGTACTTC.

Ten or more counts support this clonotype. This chain joins TRBV20-1 and TRBJ1-1; TRBD1 matches at 7 bases. CDR3 length equals 14 residues. Per germline, CDR1 DFQATT and CDR2 SNEGSKA (reference sequence). Losses at the gene ends were 5 bases for V and 1 base for J; bases not matched to a gene: 7. As DNA, the CDR3 is TGCAGTGCTGAACCAGGGGGAACGAACACTGAAGCTTTCTTT. This translates into CSAEPGGTNTEAFF.

This clonotype was recorded at least ten times. This chain links TRBV27 with TRBJ2-3, with TRBD2 matching over 7 bases. This CDR3 has 17 residues. Losses at the gene ends were 5 bases for V and 2 bases for J; bases not matched to a gene: 13. Germline V gives CDR1 MNHEY, CDR2 SMNVEV (reference sequence). The CDR3 loop reads CASSPVDSSGPTDTQYF. The CDR3 bases are TGTGCCAGCAGTCCCGTAGATTCTAGCGGCCCCACAGATACGCAGTATTTT.

A few counts support this clonotype. The CDR3 protein is CASSAGSFSPTGELFF. The CDR3 DNA sequence: TGTGCCAGCAGTGCAGGGTCATTCTCACCCACCGGGGAGCTGTTTTTT. The V and J genes are TRBV6-1 and TRBJ2-2, with a possible D match to TRBD1 (5 bases). Germline lookup yields CDR1 MNHNS and CDR2 SASEGT. Between the trimmed V and J ends, which lost 4 bases and 4 bases, there was a span of 16 bases. The CDR3 consists of 16 residues.

Ten or more counts support this clonotype. The chain has TRBV27 and TRBJ2-3; D might be TRBD1 or TRBD2, each matching 5 bases. This CDR3 has 15 amino acids. Trimming removed 10 bases at V and 1 base at J, with 18 bases between. Germline CDR1 reads MNHEY; CDR2 reads SMNVEV (reference sequence). CDR3 bases: TGTGCCACCTCGGGACCGACAATGCGCACAGATACGCAGTATTTT. This codes for CATSGPTMRTDTQYF.

Worth noting for this clonotype: Relative to the germline gene, one junction end is altered; a read error may explain this. The gene calls are TRBV4-1 and TRBJ2-5; TRBD1 matches at 7 bases. The CDR3 is 19 amino acids. The germline gives CDR1 MGHRA, CDR2 YSYEKL. The CDR3 loop is CASSQATITPGTDQETQCF. The DNA of the CDR3 is TGCGCCAGCAGCCAAGCCACGATCACCCCCGGGACAGATCAAGAGACCCAGTGCTTC.

This clonotype turned up a few times. The V gene is TRBV29-1, the J gene TRBJ1-2; D is unclear. The CDR3 is 10 amino acids. Trimming shortened V by 5 bases and J by 6 bases, and 7 bases separated the two germline ends. Germline V gives CDR1 SQVTM, CDR2 ANQGSEA. The CDR3 nucleotides read TGCAGCGTTAAACAGCATGGCTACACCTTC. The encoded protein is CSVKQHGYTF.

This clonotype was seen many times. The chain couples TRBV29-1 to TRBJ2-7; 7 nucleotides match TRBD1. Germline CDR1 and CDR2: SQVTM and ANQGSEA. The CDR3 length is 14 residues. J gave up 5 bases and V 6 bases, and 13 bases lay outside the gene matches. CDR3 nucleotides: TGCAGCGTCGTTTCCGACAGGGTGCGACACGAGCAGTACTTC. It is translated as CSVVSDRVRHEQYF.

The table lists this clonotype with many counts. The chain employs TRBV29-1 and TRBJ1-2; D is perhaps TRBD1 (6 bases). V was cut by 6 bases and J by 4 bases, with 15 bases left in between. The germline V gene has CDR1 SQVTM and CDR2 ANQGSEA. This CDR3 has 13 residues. CDR3 protein: CSVVTGRGYGYTF. CDR3 nucleotides: TGCAGCGTGGTGACGGGCAGGGGCTATGGCTACACCTTC.

This clonotype was detected ten times or more. This chain links TRBV2 with TRBJ1-2; TRBD1 matches at 11 bases. The trim removed 6 bases at V and 8 bases at J, leaving 5 bases unmatched. CDR1 is SNHLY and CDR2 is FYNNEI in the germline V gene. The CDR3 is made up of 13 amino acids. The CDR3 loop is CASSRTGGTGYTF. The CDR3 nucleotides read TGTGCCAGCAGCCGGACAGGGGGCACGGGCTACACCTTC.

This clonotype was seen repeatedly, ten times or more. CDR3 nucleotide sequence: TGTGCCAGCAGCTTCGGCACAAGCACAGATACGCAGTATTTT. As protein: CASSFGTSTDTQYF. This rearrangement joins TRBV5-4 to TRBJ2-3; D is unclear. The V and J ends lost 2 bases and 0 bases respectively, with 7 bases between them. This CDR3 comprises 14 residues. Looked up from germline, CDR1 is SGHNT and CDR2 is YYREEE (reference sequence).

This clonotype has a handful of counts. The chain links TRBV7-2 to TRBJ2-3; D is unresolved. Germline values: CDR1 SGHTA, CDR2 FQGNSA. V was cut by 2 bases and J by 6 bases, with 9 bases left in between. CDR3 length: 13 amino acids. The CDR3 sequence is CASSLRGFDTQYF. The CDR3, as DNA: TGTGCCAGCAGCTTAAGAGGCTTTGATACGCAGTATTTT.

This clonotype was detected ten times or more. The chain joins TRBV11-3 to TRBJ2-1; weak D call: TRBD1 (6 bases). Germline CDR1 SGHNT, CDR2 YENEEA. The CDR3 extends over 13 amino acids. The V and J ends lost 6 bases and 2 bases respectively, with 8 bases between them. The DNA for the CDR3 is TGTGCCAGCAGTCGGGACACCTACAATGAGCAGTTCTTC. Amino acid sequence: CASSRDTYNEQFF.

This clonotype occurred a few times. This chain joins TRBV5-4 and TRBJ2-1; TRBD2 might be the D (7 bases). From germline, CDR1 is SGHNT and CDR2 YYREEE (reference sequence). CDR3 length equals 15 residues. V shed 0 bases and J shed 9 bases, with 16 bases lying between them. The CDR3 protein is CASSLDATSRGEQFF. The CDR3 DNA sequence: TGTGCCAGCAGCTTGGATGCGACTAGCAGGGGTGAGCAGTTCTTC.